This TCR beta chain was found in a study of OX40 agonist ivuxolimab in advanced cancers. Overall study findings and caveats: Among the nonresponders, some also had low normalized T-cell clonal expansion. With doses of 0.1 to 3.0 mg/kg, CD4+ and CD8+ blood T cells had undergone clonal expansion by week 6. CD4+ T cells averaged fewer expanded clones than CD8+ T cells.

V was clipped by 1 base and J by 1 base, with 10 bases between them. Germline CDR1 SNHLY, CDR2 FYNNEI. The CDR3 extends over 15 amino acids. As concerns this clone: Its antigen is still unknown.

Produced via immunoSEQ multiplex PCR; TCRdb's table is partial and in-frame only. The table has around 58,000 clones, 90% to 95% seen once. The sequence was collected from an adult with an advanced solid tumor such as melanoma, head and neck, liver or kidney cancer. Here the sequenced sample was CD4+ or CD8+ T cells sorted from blood, taken in a trial of the OX40 agonist ivuxolimab. V usage is TRBV2 and J usage is TRBJ1-1; possibly TRBD1 for D (5 bases). The CDR3 DNA reads as TGTGCCAGCAGTGAAGATAGGGGCTCGAACACTGAAGCTTTCTTT. This gives the protein CASSEDRGSNTEAFF.